Below, 26 T cell receptor beta chains from the same sample are listed, as sequenced in a study of CD8+ T cells in alopecia areata. As to treatment: oral pan-JAK inhibitor, 5-10 mg twice daily. Reverse transcribed after extraction, RNA yielded cDNA as the sequencing template. Sequenced by immunoSEQ multiplex PCR; TCRdb stores in-frame clones only, minus some. The sample consists of 200,000 to 250,000 clones, about 50% of them appearing once. Sequenced material: CD4+ T cells sorted from blood, taken at week 4, from a patient treated with tofacitinib. These receptors were taken from a human donor with alopecia areata.

The chain joins TRBV4-3 to TRBJ1-5; D remains ambiguous. V lost 0 bases to trimming and J lost 5 bases, with 11 bases between them. The germline CDR1 and CDR2 sequences are LGHNA and YSLEER. CDR3 length equals 15 residues. The CDR3 nucleotides read TGCGCCAGCAGCCAAGATCTCCGGGCTTATCAGCCCCAGCATTTT. This encodes CASSQDLRAYQPQHF.

This chain uses TRBV7-2 with TRBJ2-3, with D uncertain. The V gene's germline CDR1 is SGHTA and CDR2 FQGNSA. V gave up 5 bases and J gave up 0 bases, with 9 bases separating them. This CDR3 comprises 14 residues. This chain's CDR3 is CASSPWISTDTQYF. The CDR3 DNA reads as TGTGCCAGCAGCCCGTGGATTAGCACAGATACGCAGTATTTT.

This chain joins TRBV30 and TRBJ1-4, with D possibly being TRBD1 (6 bases). CDR1 and CDR2 (germline): GTSNPN, SVGIG (reference sequence). The CDR3 sequence is 13 residues long. V dropped 3 bases and J dropped 8 bases, with 13 bases sitting between them. The CDR3 loop reads CAWSQNRAEKLFF. CDR3 sequence (DNA): TGTGCCTGGAGCCAGAACAGGGCCGAAAAACTGTTTTTT.

V and J are TRBV5-1 and TRBJ2-7; possibly TRBD1 or TRBD2 for D (6 bases each). The CDR3 has 14 residues. Trimming left V 8 bases short and J 0 bases short, with 15 bases between. Germline CDR1 is SGHRS and CDR2 is YFSETQ. The CDR3 region is CARAPRGPSYEQYF. CDR3 in DNA: TGCGCCAGGGCTCCTCGGGGGCCCTCCTACGAGCAGTACTTC.

Details on this clone: Other nucleotide sequences from this sample produce the same CDR3. V is TRBV29-1 and J is TRBJ1-2; D is unresolved. Germline V lookup: CDR1 SQVTM, CDR2 ANQGSEA. V dropped 0 bases and J dropped 5 bases, with 4 bases sitting between them. There are 11 residues in the CDR3. This chain's CDR3 is CSVEEGYGYTF. CDR3 nucleotide sequence: TGCAGCGTTGAAGAGGGGTATGGCTACACCTTC.

The V gene is TRBV2, the J gene TRBJ1-1; D is uncertain. The V end lost 6 bases, the J end lost 1 base, and 9 bases lay between the germline ends. Germline V lookup: CDR1 SNHLY, CDR2 FYNNEI. The CDR3 has 13 amino acids. CDR3 nucleotide sequence: TGTGCCAGCAGGTTCGACGGGAACACTGAAGCTTTCTTT. This encodes CASRFDGNTEAFF.

CDR3 sequence (DNA): TGTGCCAGCAGTACCGGACCGGGACAGGGAAACTACGAGCAGTACTTC. The encoded protein is CASSTGPGQGNYEQYF. This chain links TRBV2 with TRBJ2-7; 9 bases line up with TRBD1. This CDR3 comprises 16 residues. The J segment lost 3 bases and the V segment lost 5 bases, leaving 11 bases of the junction unmatched. Germline V gene lookup returns CDR1 SNHLY and CDR2 FYNNEI. The complete variable domain, with remaining parts taken from reference TRBV2 and TRBJ2-7, reads EPEVTQTPSHQVTQMGQEVILRCVPISNHLYFYWYRQILGQKVEFLVSFYNNEISEKSEIFDDQFSVERPDGSNFTLKIRSTKLEDSAMYFCASSTGPGQGNYEQYFGPGTRLTVT.

The V call is TRBV29-1, the J call TRBJ2-5; D possibly uses TRBD1 or TRBD2 (5 bases each). The CDR3 sequence is 12 residues long. The germline V gene has CDR1 SQVTM and CDR2 ANQGSEA. V shed 6 bases and J shed 5 bases, with 13 bases lying between them. CDR3 region: CSVEIGTETQYF. As DNA, the CDR3 is TGCAGCGTCGAAATTGGGACGGAGACCCAGTACTTC.

This chain connects TRBV5-6 to TRBJ2-7; TRBD1 aligns across 9 bases. J was trimmed by 5 bases and V by 3 bases; bases with no gene match: 15. The CDR3 is 17 residues long. Germline V gene lookup returns CDR1 SGHDT and CDR2 YYEEEE. CDR3 sequence reads: CASSSSLLPDRGHEQYF. The CDR3 bases are TGTGCCAGCAGCTCATCACTTCTTCCGGACAGGGGCCACGAGCAGTACTTC.

The V call is TRBV7-2, the J call TRBJ2-7; no clear D gene. This CDR3 is 14 amino acids long. Germline loops: CDR1 SGHTA, CDR2 FQGNSA. V was pared by 6 bases and J by 3 bases, with 15 bases between. Here the CDR3 DNA reads TGTGCCAGCAGGAACCAGAACCCAGTCTACGAGCAGTACTTC. Encoded protein: CASRNQNPVYEQYF.

The rearrangement joins TRBV5-1 to TRBJ1-2, with a possible D match to TRBD1 (5 bases). The germline V and J ends were trimmed by 0 bases and 10 bases, with 13 bases remaining between them. Germline V CDR1 and CDR2: SGHRS, YFSETQ. There are 13 residues in the CDR3. DNA for the CDR3: TGCGCCAGCAGCTTGGTAGGACAAAGCTTCTACACCTTC. Amino acids: CASSLVGQSFYTF.

DNA for the CDR3: TGCGCCAGCAGCTTGGAGGGATCCTACGAGCAGTACTTC. This gives the protein CASSLEGSYEQYF. The genes are TRBV5-1 and TRBJ2-7, with D uncertain. The CDR3 consists of 13 residues. Trimming took off 0 bases at V and 1 base at J, with 5 bases between the two ends. Germline V lookup: CDR1 SGHRS, CDR2 YFSETQ.

The genes are TRBV30 and TRBJ1-1; 7 positions match TRBD1. The CDR3 is 16 residues long. The V gene end was trimmed by 2 bases and the J gene end by 2 bases; junction bases not matched to a gene: 11. The germline gives CDR1 GTSNPN, CDR2 SVGIG (reference sequence). CDR3 amino acids: CAWSRQPGTDNTEAFF. DNA for the CDR3: TGTGCCTGGAGTCGTCAACCCGGGACAGACAACACTGAAGCTTTCTTT.

V and J are TRBV29-1 and TRBJ1-1; tentative D call: TRBD1 (5 bases). V was pared by 6 bases and J by 2 bases, with 10 bases between. In germline, CDR1 is SQVTM, CDR2 ANQGSEA. CDR3 size: 12 residues. CDR3: CSVRDTNTEAFF. In nucleotides, the CDR3 is TGCAGCGTCAGGGATACCAACACTGAAGCTTTCTTT.

Turning to this clone: Other DNA sequences in this sample translate to the same CDR3. The J gene is TRBJ1-2, the V gene TRBV30; 7 bases fit TRBD1. The CDR3 totals 12 residues. In germline, CDR1 is GTSNPN, CDR2 SVGIG (reference sequence). V lost 1 base, J lost 8 bases, and 4 bases stayed unmatched. CDR3 DNA sequence: TGTGCCTGGAGTGCCCAGGGGGTGGGCTACACCTTC. It codes for CAWSAQGVGYTF.

V is TRBV7-9 and J is TRBJ2-5; D possibly uses TRBD1 or TRBD2 (5 bases each). Deletions cut 2 bases from V and 9 bases from J, with 19 bases between. The CDR3 spans 15 residues. Germline assignment: CDR1 SEHNR and CDR2 FQNEAQ (reference sequence). The CDR3 DNA reads TGTGCCAGCAGCTTAACTGGGGGACCTTCATCGTCCCAGTACTTC. It is translated as CASSLTGGPSSSQYF.

The chain links TRBV30 to TRBJ2-3, with D maybe TRBD1 (5 bases). The CDR3 length is 14 residues. From germline, CDR1 is GTSNPN and CDR2 SVGIG (reference sequence). V lost 5 bases, J lost 2 bases, and 14 bases lay in between. The DNA for the CDR3 is TGTGCCTGGGGGGCCGGGCTCCTCACAGATACGCAGTATTTT. Translated, it gives CAWGAGLLTDTQYF.

This chain connects TRBV4-3 to TRBJ2-3, with 8 bases matching TRBD2. Trimming removed 0 bases from V and 4 bases from J; junction bases left unmatched: 9. Germline CDR1 is LGHNA and CDR2 is YSLEER. This CDR3 is built from 17 residues. In DNA form, the CDR3 reads TGCGCCAGCAGCCAAGATATCGCGGGGGGACGCCCAGATACGCAGTATTTT. It encodes CASSQDIAGGRPDTQYF.

This clone was detected ten times or more. The chain joins TRBV18 to TRBJ1-2, with unresolved D. CDR3 length equals 15 residues. V was shortened by 0 bases and J by 3 bases, with 11 bases between the two germline ends. Looked up from germline, CDR1 is KGHSH and CDR2 is LQKENI. The CDR3 loop reads CASSPPGRTDYGYTF. The DNA for the CDR3 is TGTGCCAGCTCACCACCGGGCAGGACTGACTATGGCTACACCTTC.

The J gene is TRBJ1-5, the V gene TRBV7-8; D gene ambiguous. CDR3 length: 16 amino acids. The germline V and J ends were trimmed by 4 bases and 0 bases, with 13 bases remaining between them. Per the germline V gene, CDR1 is SGHVS and CDR2 is FQNEAQ. The CDR3 loop reads CASSSTDTYSNQPQHF. DNA of the CDR3: TGTGCCAGCAGCTCCACTGACACTTATAGCAATCAGCCCCAGCATTTT.

This sequence joins TRBV7-9 and TRBJ2-1, with 9 bases identical to TRBD1. The trim removed 5 bases at V and 4 bases at J, leaving 12 bases unmatched. The germline V gene has CDR1 SEHNR and CDR2 FQNEAQ (reference sequence). CDR3 length equals 17 residues. CDR3 in DNA: TGTGCCAGCAGCGCCAACCTAGACAGGGGGTTATACAATGAGCAGTTCTTC. As protein: CASSANLDRGLYNEQFF.

The table lists this clone with a few counts. The chain carries TRBV29-1 and TRBJ2-1; TRBD1 matches 10 bases. This CDR3 is built from 12 residues. Losses at the gene ends were 4 bases for V and 14 bases for J; bases not matched to a gene: 8. Germline V gene data show CDR1 as SQVTM and CDR2 as ANQGSEA. Here the CDR3 DNA reads TGCAGCGTTGTTCCGGACAGGGGGGAAGAGTTCTTC. Amino acids: CSVVPDRGEEFF.

This clone was detected only once. The chain uses TRBV25-1 and TRBJ1-4, with unresolved D. The CDR3 has 12 residues. Germline V gene lookup returns CDR1 MGHDK and CDR2 SYGVNS. The V end lost 6 bases, the J end lost 5 bases, and 7 bases lay between the germline ends. CDR3 in amino acids: CASRFPNEKLFF. The CDR3 DNA is TGTGCCAGCAGGTTCCCGAATGAAAAACTGTTTTTT.

The chain employs TRBV14 and TRBJ1-1; 8 nucleotides line up with TRBD1. The CDR3 contains 14 residues. After removal of 1 base from V and 7 bases from J, the junction contained 5 bases not matched to a gene. CDR1 SGHDN and CDR2 FVKESK come from the germline V gene. The CDR3 coding sequence is TGTGCCAGCAGCCAAGTGTCAGGACAGGGTGAAGCTTTCTTT. This encodes CASSQVSGQGEAFF.

This clone was recorded many times. V and J are TRBV5-6 and TRBJ1-1, with a weak D call TRBD1 (5 bases). CDR1 is SGHDT, CDR2 YYEEEE, per germline. There are 16 residues in the CDR3. The V and J ends lost 3 bases and 3 bases respectively, with 18 bases between them. In DNA form, the CDR3 reads TGTGCCAGCAGCTGGGAAGGGGCCGGTGGATACACTGAAGCTTTCTTT. Amino acid sequence: CASSWEGAGGYTEAFF. Full variable domain (remainder filled in from reference TRBV5-6 and TRBJ1-1): DAGVTQSPTHLIKTRGQQVTLRCSPKSGHDTVSWYQQALGQGPQFIFQYYEEEERQRGNFPDRFSGHQFPNYSSELNVNALLLGDSALYLCASSWEGAGGYTEAFFGQGTRLTVV.

This clone has only one observation. V usage is TRBV4-2 and J usage is TRBJ2-2; TRBD1 agrees at 9 bases. The CDR3 length is 17 residues. The germline CDR1 and CDR2 sequences are LGHNA and YNFKEQ. The ends lost 4 bases at V and 7 bases at J; junction bases unmatched: 13. The CDR3 coding sequence is TGTGCCAGCAGCCTATATGTCCGAGGGACAGGGTTCGGGGAGCTGTTTTTT. It codes for CASSLYVRGTGFGELFF.